A selection of T cell receptor beta chains follows, all from one sample in a study of technical replicates of blood from a few donors. Assay used: immunoSEQ multiplex PCR; TCRdb lists only in-frame clones, some missing. Among tens of thousands of clones, nearly 95% were seen once, and the ten largest hold approximately 0.4%. The sequenced material came from T cells isolated from PBMCs. The receptor set was obtained from a human donor in good health. CDR3s include the opening cysteine and the closing phenylalanine or tryptophan. The D gene is left open where the match is weak.

V gene	D gene	CDR3 protein
TRBV5-1	NA	CASSLTTSTDTQYF
TRBV5-5	NA	CATNRGGRQPQHF
TRBV9	TRBD2	CASSVGTSGIGGELFF
TRBV4-1	NA	CASSQTLGSYEQYF
TRBV5-6	NA	CASSWSTGRDEQFF
TRBV19	TRBD1	CASSIVSGQVVF
TRBV7-6	NA	CASSLGAGLSSYEQYF
TRBV27	NA	CASSLESPGMSWFF
TRBV6-5	NA	CASRRDSYNEQFF
TRBV9	TRBD2	CASSPSGGQETQYF
TRBV27	NA	CASRQAYEQYF
TRBV27	NA	CASSLGSKAEQYF
TRBV6-1	NA	CASSLTIPYEQYF
TRBV27	NA	CASMKWTAKASTDTQYF
TRBV9	TRBD1	CASSVGAGGVNGYTF
TRBV6-5	TRBD2	CASSYSTSGIIYEQYF
TRBV30	NA	CAGYPSIRAHSGNTIYF
TRBV2	NA	CAGRYEKGSEQYF
TRBV15	NA	CATSRGDNPQETQYF
TRBV6-1	NA	CASSTNRATGELFF
TRBV6-5	NA	CASSYEGVGFAEAFF
TRBV5-1	TRBD2	CASSLGASGSSGTGELFF
TRBV19	TRBD2	CASSIFSGRGSDTQYF
TRBV15	TRBD2	CATEGGGSADTQYF
TRBV19	TRBD1	CATRPGDRVGNTIYF
TRBV11-2	TRBD1	CASSLRTGSTDTQYF
TRBV5-1	NA	CASSPLGNWNQPQHF
TRBV7-9	NA	CASSTPGRAYEQYF
TRBV7-9	NA	CASSPDSDGYTF